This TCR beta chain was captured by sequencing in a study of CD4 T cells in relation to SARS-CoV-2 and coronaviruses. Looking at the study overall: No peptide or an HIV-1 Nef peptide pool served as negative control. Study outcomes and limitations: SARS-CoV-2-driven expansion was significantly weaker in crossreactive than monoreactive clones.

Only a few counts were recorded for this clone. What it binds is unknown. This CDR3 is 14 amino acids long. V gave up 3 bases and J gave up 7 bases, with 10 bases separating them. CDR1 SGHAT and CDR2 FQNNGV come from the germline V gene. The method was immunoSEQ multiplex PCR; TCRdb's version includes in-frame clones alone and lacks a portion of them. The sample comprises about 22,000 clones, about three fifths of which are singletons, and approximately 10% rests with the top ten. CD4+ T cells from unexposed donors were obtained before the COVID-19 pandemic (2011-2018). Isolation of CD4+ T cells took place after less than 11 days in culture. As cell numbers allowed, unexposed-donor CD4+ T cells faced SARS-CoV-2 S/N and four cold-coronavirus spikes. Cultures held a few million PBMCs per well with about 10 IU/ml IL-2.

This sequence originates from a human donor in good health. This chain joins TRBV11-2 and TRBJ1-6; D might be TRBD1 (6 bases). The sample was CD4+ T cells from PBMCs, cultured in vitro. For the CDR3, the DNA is TGTGCCAGCAGCTTGGATACAGGGAATTCACCCCTCCACTTT. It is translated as CASSLDTGNSPLHF.